This T cell receptor (beta chain) was identified during a study of T cells in Graves' hyperthyroidism and ophthalmopathy. About this clonotype itself: Its target is unknown.

Clinical symptoms, serum thyroxine and TRAb, thyroid ultrasound and orbital computed tomography were used for the diagnoses. Study results and limitations: Separation of ophthalmopathy from stable hyperthyroidism was achieved by a 13 V-J model.

Amplification yielded TCR beta CDR3 regions, with RNA transcripts as the source. The HTBI primer set drove a first-round RT-PCR of the TCR CDR3. TCRdb fed the multiplex PCR reads into MiXCR, producing one record per CDR3 protein. The table records roughly 500,000 distinct CDR3 sequences, around 43% of them present only once. This CDR3 has 14 amino acids. V lost 0 bases and J lost 5, with 9 bases in between. Germline V gene lookup returns CDR1 SGDLS and CDR2 YYNGEE. The V and J genes are TRBV9 and TRBJ1-5; D ambiguous. Sequenced: peripheral blood or thyroid tissue (not recorded which). This sequence was found in an adult woman with Graves' disease, either hyperthyroidism or ophthalmopathy (not recorded which). The CDR3 DNA follows: TGTGCCAGCAGCGTAGGGGCAGGACATCAGCCCCAGCATTTT. Amino acids: CASSVGAGHQPQHF.